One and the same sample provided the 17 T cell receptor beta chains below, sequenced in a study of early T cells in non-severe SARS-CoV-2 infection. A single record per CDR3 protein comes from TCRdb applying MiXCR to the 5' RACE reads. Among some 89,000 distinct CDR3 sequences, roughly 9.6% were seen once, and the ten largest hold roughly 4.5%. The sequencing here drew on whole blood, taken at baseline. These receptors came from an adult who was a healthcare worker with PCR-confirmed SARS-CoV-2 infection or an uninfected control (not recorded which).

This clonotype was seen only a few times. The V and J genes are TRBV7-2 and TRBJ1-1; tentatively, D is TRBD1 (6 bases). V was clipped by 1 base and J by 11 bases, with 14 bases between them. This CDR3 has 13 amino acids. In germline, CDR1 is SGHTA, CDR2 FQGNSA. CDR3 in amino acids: CASSLGAGERAFF. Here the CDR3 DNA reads TGTGCCAGCAGCTTAGGGGCAGGGGAAAGGGCTTTCTTT.

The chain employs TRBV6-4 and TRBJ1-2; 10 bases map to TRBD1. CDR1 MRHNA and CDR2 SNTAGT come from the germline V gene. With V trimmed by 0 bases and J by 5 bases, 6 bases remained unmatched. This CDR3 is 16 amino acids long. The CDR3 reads CASSDSPGQGIYGYTF. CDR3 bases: TGTGCCAGCAGTGACTCGCCGGGACAGGGGATTTATGGCTACACCTTC.

The CDR3 region is CASSSKPGQAWETQYF. DNA of the CDR3: TGTGCCAGCAGCAGCAAGCCGGGACAGGCATGGGAGACCCAGTACTTC. The gene calls are TRBV7-8 and TRBJ2-5, with 8 positions matching TRBD1. CDR1 is SGHVS and CDR2 is FQNEAQ in the germline V gene. This CDR3 spans 16 amino acids. With V trimmed by 5 bases and J by 5 bases, 13 bases remained unmatched.

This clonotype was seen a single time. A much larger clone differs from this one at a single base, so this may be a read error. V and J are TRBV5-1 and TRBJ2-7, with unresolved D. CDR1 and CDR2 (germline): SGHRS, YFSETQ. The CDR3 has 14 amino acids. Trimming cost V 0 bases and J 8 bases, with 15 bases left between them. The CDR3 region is CASSLAEGNSKQYF. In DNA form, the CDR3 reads TGCGCCAGCAGCTTGGCCGAAGGGAATTCCAAGCAGTACTTC.

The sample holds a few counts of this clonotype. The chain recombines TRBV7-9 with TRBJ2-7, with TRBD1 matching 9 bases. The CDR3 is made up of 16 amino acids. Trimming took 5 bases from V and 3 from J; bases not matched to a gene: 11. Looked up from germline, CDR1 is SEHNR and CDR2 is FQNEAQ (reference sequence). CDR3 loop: CASSHILGQGFYEQYF. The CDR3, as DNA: TGTGCCAGCAGCCACATCCTGGGACAGGGCTTCTACGAGCAGTACTTC.

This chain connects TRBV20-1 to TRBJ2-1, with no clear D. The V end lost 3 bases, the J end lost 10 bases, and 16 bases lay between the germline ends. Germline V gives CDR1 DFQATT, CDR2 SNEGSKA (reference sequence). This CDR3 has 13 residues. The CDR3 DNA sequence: TGCAGTGCTAGGGTAGCCTCTAGGCGGGAGCAGTTCTTC. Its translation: CSARVASRREQFF.

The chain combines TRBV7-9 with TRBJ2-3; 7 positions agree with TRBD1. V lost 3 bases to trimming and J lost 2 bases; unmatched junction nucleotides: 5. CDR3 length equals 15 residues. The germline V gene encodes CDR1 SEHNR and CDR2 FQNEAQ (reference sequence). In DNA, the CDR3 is TGTGCCAGCAGCTTCCCGACAGGGACCACAGATACGCAGTATTTT. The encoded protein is CASSFPTGTTDTQYF.

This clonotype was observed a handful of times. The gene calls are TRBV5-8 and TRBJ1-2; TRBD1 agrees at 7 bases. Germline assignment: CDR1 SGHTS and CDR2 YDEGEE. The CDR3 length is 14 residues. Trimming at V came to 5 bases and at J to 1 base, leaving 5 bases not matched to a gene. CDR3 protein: CASRARQGNYGYTF. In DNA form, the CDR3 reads TGTGCCAGCAGGGCTCGACAGGGTAACTATGGCTACACCTTC.

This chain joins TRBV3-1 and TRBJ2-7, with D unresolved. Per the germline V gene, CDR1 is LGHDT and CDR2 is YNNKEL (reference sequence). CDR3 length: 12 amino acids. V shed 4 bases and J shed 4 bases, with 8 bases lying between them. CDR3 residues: CASSRFFYEQYF. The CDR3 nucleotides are TGTGCCAGCAGCCGGTTTTTTTACGAGCAGTACTTC.

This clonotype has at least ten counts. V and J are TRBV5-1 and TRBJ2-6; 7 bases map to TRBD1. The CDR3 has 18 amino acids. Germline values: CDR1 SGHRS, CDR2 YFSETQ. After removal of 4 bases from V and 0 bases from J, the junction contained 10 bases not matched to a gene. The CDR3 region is CASSPGQDARSGANVLTF. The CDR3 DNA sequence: TGCGCCAGCAGCCCAGGACAGGACGCACGCTCTGGGGCCAACGTCCTGACTTTC. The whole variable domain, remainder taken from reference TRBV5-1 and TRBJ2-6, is KAGVTQTPRYLIKTRGQQVTLSCSPISGHRSVSWYQQTPGQGLQFLFEYFSETQRNKGNFPGRFSGRQFSNSRSEMNVSTLELGDSALYLCASSPGQDARSGANVLTFGAGSRLTVL.

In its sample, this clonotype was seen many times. The CDR3 nucleotides read TGCGCCAGCAGTGTACAGAACACTGAAGCTTTCTTT. Its protein product is CASSVQNTEAFF. The chain employs TRBV10-2 and TRBJ1-1; D is undetermined. Trimming cost V 4 bases and J 1 base, with 4 bases left between them. The CDR3 is made up of 12 amino acids. Germline lookup yields CDR1 WSHSY and CDR2 SAAADI.

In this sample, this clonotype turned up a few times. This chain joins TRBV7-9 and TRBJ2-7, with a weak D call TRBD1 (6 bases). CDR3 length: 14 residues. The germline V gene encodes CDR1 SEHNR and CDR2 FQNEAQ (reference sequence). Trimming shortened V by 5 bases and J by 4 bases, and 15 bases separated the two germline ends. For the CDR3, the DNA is TGTGCCAGCAGCGATCCTAACAGGGAGTACGAGCAGTACTTC. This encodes CASSDPNREYEQYF.

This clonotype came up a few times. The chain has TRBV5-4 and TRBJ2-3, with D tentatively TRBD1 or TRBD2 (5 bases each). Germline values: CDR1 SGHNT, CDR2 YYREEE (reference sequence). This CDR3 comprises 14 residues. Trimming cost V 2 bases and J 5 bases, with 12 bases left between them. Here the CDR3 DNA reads TGTGCCAGCAGCTTCGGGACCGCGGGAGATACGCAGTATTTT. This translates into CASSFGTAGDTQYF.

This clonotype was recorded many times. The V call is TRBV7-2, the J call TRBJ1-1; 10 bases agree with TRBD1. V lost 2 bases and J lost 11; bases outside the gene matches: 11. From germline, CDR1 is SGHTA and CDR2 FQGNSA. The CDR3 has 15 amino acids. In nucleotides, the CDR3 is TGTGCCAGCAGCTTAAATCGACAGGGGGCTGAGGTGGCTTTCTTT. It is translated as CASSLNRQGAEVAFF.

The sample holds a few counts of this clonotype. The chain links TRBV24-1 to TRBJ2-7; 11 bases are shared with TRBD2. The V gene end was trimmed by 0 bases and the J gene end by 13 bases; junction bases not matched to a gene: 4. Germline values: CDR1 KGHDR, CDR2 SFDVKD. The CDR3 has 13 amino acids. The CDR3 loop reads CATSDLTSGGLYF. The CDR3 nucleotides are TGTGCCACCAGTGATTTGACTAGCGGGGGCCTTTACTTC.

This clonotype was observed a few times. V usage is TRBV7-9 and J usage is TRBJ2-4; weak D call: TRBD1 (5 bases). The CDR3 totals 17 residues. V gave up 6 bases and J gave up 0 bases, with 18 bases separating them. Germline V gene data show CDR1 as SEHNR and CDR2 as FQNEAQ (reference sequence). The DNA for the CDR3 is TGTGCCAGCAGGCAATTACAGGCTACTAAAGCCAAAAACATTCAGTACTTC. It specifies CASRQLQATKAKNIQYF.

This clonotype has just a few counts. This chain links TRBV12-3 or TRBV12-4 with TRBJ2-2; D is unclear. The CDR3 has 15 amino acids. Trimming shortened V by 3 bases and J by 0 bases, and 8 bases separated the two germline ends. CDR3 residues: CASSFRGTNTGELFF. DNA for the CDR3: TGTGCCAGCAGTTTTCGCGGAACGAACACCGGGGAGCTGTTTTTT.